A selection of T cell receptor beta chains follows, all from one sample in a study of CD8 T cells in Susac syndrome. A single record per CDR3 protein comes from TCRdb applying MiXCR to the immunoSEQ multiplex PCR reads. The sample records approximately 200,000 distinct CDR3 sequences, 90% to 97% being singletons. Sequences were obtained from CD4+ T cells from PBMCs. These receptors all come from a human donor with multiple sclerosis. CDR3s include the opening cysteine and the closing phenylalanine or tryptophan. A D gene is named only where the DNA matches it firmly. The size of a clone is reported for some rows only, either as once, few or many, or as a class for expanded clones.

TRBV29-1	once	TRBD1	TRBJ2-5	TGCAGCGTTACCACAGGGGAGTGGGCCCAGTACTTC	CSVTTGEWAQYF
TRBV30	NA	NA	TRBJ2-7	TGTGCCTGGAGTCCCTCCTACGAGCAGTACTTC	CAWSPSYEQYF
TRBV15	NA	NA	TRBJ1-1	TGTGCCACCAGCACCCCGCGCCAGACCAGAACTGAAGCTTTCTTT	CATSTPRQTRTEAFF
TRBV29-1	NA	TRBD2	TRBJ2-1	TGCAGCGCACAGGGCCTAGCGGGGAAATCGGATGAGCAGTTCTTC	CSAQGLAGKSDEQFF
TRBV30	NA	NA	TRBJ1-2	TGTGCCTGGACCCTGGGGCAGTCCTACGGCTACACCTTC	CAWTLGQSYGYTF
TRBV20-1	NA	TRBD1	TRBJ1-2	TGCAGTGCTAGTCTCAGGGGGGCAGCCTCTACTGGCTACACCTTC	CSASLRGAASTGYTF
TRBV9	NA	TRBD1	TRBJ2-7	TGTGCCAGCAGCGTAGAGGGGGCCGGCTCCTACGAGCAGTACTTC	CASSVEGAGSYEQYF
TRBV28	once	TRBD1	TRBJ1-5	TGTGCCAGCAGTACCGGGGACAGGGTCGCAGTGTGGCCCCAGCATTTT	CASSTGDRVAVWPQHF
TRBV20-1	NA	NA	TRBJ2-1	TGCAGTGCTAGAGTCGTCAATGAGCAGTTCTTC	CSARVVNEQFF
TRBV29-1	once	NA	TRBJ2-7	TGCAGCGTTGAAGTTACCGGGCTTCACTACGAGCAGTACTTC	CSVEVTGLHYEQYF
TRBV23-1	NA	NA	TRBJ2-7	TGCGCCAGCAGTCAGCCGACAGCAGGGAGGAAGGCCTACGAGCAGTACTTC	CASSQPTAGRKAYEQYF
TRBV7-9	NA	NA	TRBJ1-2	TGTGCCAGCAGCACCGGGGACGTCTATGGCTACACCTTC	CASSTGDVYGYTF
TRBV3-1	NA	NA	TRBJ1-1	TGTGCCAGCAGCCGGGGCAGGGTTTACACTGAAGCTTTCTTT	CASSRGRVYTEAFF
TRBV7-9	NA	NA	TRBJ2-5	TGTGCCAGCAGCTTAGAGGCCGGAGAGACCCAGTACTTC	CASSLEAGETQYF
TRBV6-2/TRBV6-3	NA	TRBD1	TRBJ1-5	TGTGCCAGCAGTTACTCGATGGCAGGGGGTCAGCCCCAGCATTTT	CASSYSMAGGQPQHF
TRBV6-1	NA	TRBD1	TRBJ1-5	TGTGCCAGCAGCTCCTGGACAGGGATTCCTGGGCCCCAGCATTTT	CASSSWTGIPGPQHF
TRBV20-1	NA	NA	TRBJ1-4	TGCAGTGCTAGAGTCGCCCGGGCTCCGGCTGAAAAACTGTTTTTT	CSARVARAPAEKLFF
TRBV2	NA	TRBD1	TRBJ2-7	TGTGCCAGCAGATGGGACAGCTTCTCGAGCTCCTACGAGCAGTACTTC	CASRWDSFSSSYEQYF
TRBV15	NA	NA	TRBJ1-1	TGTGCCACCAGCAGGGTGGTGGGGGCGCGGAACACTGAAGCTTTCTTT	CATSRVVGARNTEAFF
TRBV29-1	NA	TRBD2	TRBJ2-5	TGCAGCGTATGGACTAGCGGGTTTCAAGAGACCCAGTACTTC	CSVWTSGFQETQYF
TRBV20-1	NA	NA	TRBJ1-2	TGCAGTGCTAGTCGGGGGGGTGGCTACACCTTC	CSASRGGGYTF
TRBV29-1	NA	TRBD1	TRBJ2-5	TGCAGCGTTACGGGACAGTACCAAGAGACCCAGTACTTC	CSVTGQYQETQYF
TRBV20-1	NA	NA	TRBJ1-5	TGCAGTGCTCTGCCCCCCACAGGTGGTCAGCCCCAGCATTTT	CSALPPTGGQPQHF
TRBV5-1	NA	NA	TRBJ1-1	TGCGCCAGCAGCTGGGACCGAGCCGAAGCTTTCTTT	CASSWDRAEAFF
TRBV2	NA	NA	TRBJ2-7	TGTGCCAGCAAGTACGTGCACGCTCTCTACGAGCAGTACTTC	CASKYVHALYEQYF
TRBV12-3/TRBV12-4	NA	TRBD1	TRBJ2-3	TGTGCCAGCAGTCAAACAGGGGGGCCAACAGATACGCAGTATTTT	CASSQTGGPTDTQYF
TRBV6-5	NA	NA	TRBJ1-6	TGTGCCAGCAGACCCCCGGAGCCCAATTCACCCCTCCACTTT	CASRPPEPNSPLHF
TRBV18	NA	NA	TRBJ1-4	TGTGCCAGCTCACCATCCGCAGGGTTAACTAATGAAAAACTGTTTTTT	CASSPSAGLTNEKLFF
TRBV12-3/TRBV12-4	NA	NA	TRBJ2-5	TGTGCCAGCACCAAAACCGGAGAGACCCAGTACTTC	CASTKTGETQYF
TRBV29-1	NA	NA	TRBJ1-2	TGCAGCGTCGCCGACGGCGACTATGGCTACACCTTC	CSVADGDYGYTF
TRBV30	NA	NA	TRBJ2-5	TGTGCCTGGAGTCCCCCCGGGTGGACCCAGTACTTC	CAWSPPGWTQYF
TRBV23-1	NA	NA	TRBJ2-3	TGCGCCAGCAGTCAATCGCAGGATCCCCTAGCGGATACGCAGTATTTT	CASSQSQDPLADTQYF
TRBV28	NA	TRBD2	TRBJ2-1	TGTGCCAGCAGTGTGAGACTAGCGGGGACCTACAATGAGCAGTTCTTC	CASSVRLAGTYNEQFF
TRBV2	NA	NA	TRBJ1-5	TGTGCCAGCAGTTACAACCCAGGAGATCAGCCCCAGCATTTT	CASSYNPGDQPQHF
TRBV18	NA	TRBD1	TRBJ1-4	TGTGCCAGCTCACCACCGGGACAGCTCGTCTTGGGAAAACTGTTTTTT	CASSPPGQLVLGKLFF
TRBV3-1	NA	NA	TRBJ2-2	TGTGCCAGCAGCCCGCCTGGAGACCCCGGGGAGCTGTTTTTT	CASSPPGDPGELFF
TRBV6-5	NA	NA	TRBJ2-7	TGTGCCAGCAGCCTTCCGGGACATTTCCCCTACGAGCAGTACTTC	CASSLPGHFPYEQYF
TRBV6-2/TRBV6-3	NA	NA	TRBJ2-5	TGTGCCAGCAGCACCGGGGCCCAAGAGACCCAGTACTTC	CASSTGAQETQYF
TRBV30	NA	TRBD1	TRBJ1-1	TGTGCCTGGACTCCCGGGACAGGGGCCCCCGGGACTGAAGCTTTCTTT	CAWTPGTGAPGTEAFF
TRBV7-9	few	TRBD1	TRBJ1-2	TGTGCCAGCAGCCCTACAGGGGCCTATGGCTACACCTTC	CASSPTGAYGYTF
TRBV20-1	NA	NA	TRBJ1-2	TGCAGTGCTAGTAGGGGTGTTGATGGCTACACCTTC	CSASRGVDGYTF
TRBV6-4	once	NA	TRBJ1-2	TGTGCCAGCAGTGAATCTGGGTTTAATGGCTACACCTTC	CASSESGFNGYTF
TRBV19	NA	NA	TRBJ1-1	TGTGCCAGTAGTATAGTGGGGGGGAACACTGAAGCTTTCTTT	CASSIVGGNTEAFF
TRBV3-1	NA	NA	TRBJ2-1	TGTGCCAGCAGCCGTGTGTCTTACAATGAGCAGTTCTTC	CASSRVSYNEQFF
TRBV29-1	once	NA	TRBJ1-2	TGCAGCGTTACCCAGACAGGTCCCAACTATGGCTACACCTTC	CSVTQTGPNYGYTF
TRBV7-3	NA	TRBD2	TRBJ2-3	TGTGCCAGCAGCGAAACTAGCGGGGGGATTAATACGCAGTATTTT	CASSETSGGINTQYF
TRBV4-1	NA	TRBD2	TRBJ2-7	TGCGCCAGCAGCCGCATCGGGAGCGGGGGCTCCTACGAGCAGTACTTC	CASSRIGSGGSYEQYF